This TCR beta chain was profiled in a study of T cell responses to AZD1222 COVID-19 vaccine (dated by TCRdb to about 2021). Study-level background: AZD1222 recipients whose second dose came at about 4 weeks and those whose second dose came at about 12 weeks were combined into one group, since spike-specific TCR depth and breadth did not differ between the two schedules. Trial participants were enrolled by age into subgroups of 18-55, 56-69 and 70-plus years, and roughly 150, 30 and 60 TCR-sequenced participants, respectively, were included in these subgroups. A total of more than 230 trial participants underwent TCR sequencing, of whom 200 to 220 received two doses of AZD1222 and about 25 received two doses of the MenACWY control vaccine.

The CDR3 regions of human TCRbeta chains were subjected to immunosequencing. In the authors' own workflow: Repertoire TCRs were checked for matches against a reference library of SARS-CoV-2-specific TCRs that had been generated using the MIRA antigen-specificity platform. Breadth was defined as the fraction of unique TCRs that were SARS-CoV-2-associated, and depth was defined as the fraction of total T cells that were SARS-CoV-2-associated. Using the MIRA data, every spike-specific TCR was mapped to the spike region that the TCR reacted to and assigned to either a CD4 or a CD8 class. Log10-transformed breadth and depth values were compared by one-way ANOVA with Sidak's multiple comparisons tests. In TCRdb, the immuneACCESS table is reduced to in-frame sequences with V and J assigned. These tables do not hold every clone; where another copy was compared, an unresolved V gene accounts for under half, and the others remain unexplained. V, J and clone size are taken as reported in that table, and D and trimming were inferred from the DNA itself. This sample has 95,000 to 150,000 clones in its table, and 92% of those were observed once. The ten largest clones represent 11% to 15% of the sample.

This clone was seen once. This receptor's antigen is unknown. The input lacks base qualities; no much larger clone sits a single base away. The CDR3 sequence holds 12 residues, the cysteine and phenylalanine included. The read is trimmed to its CDR3 DNA, 36 bases read in frame from base 1. From a lookup of the germline V gene, CDR1 and CDR2 are MDHEN and SYDVKM. Trimming removed 0 bases from V and 8 bases from J, leaving 5 bases between the germline ends. Reading the label with the study, this specimen's time point is: baseline before first vaccination. Samples from vaccinated people were obtained from the UK trials COV001 and COV002, which included a single-blind randomized controlled phase 2/3 trial of AZD1222 (ChAdOx1 nCoV-19) in healthy adults. Trial participant PBMC samples were collected at day 0 and day 28 after the second dose for TCRbeta chain sequencing. What the work shows at the level of the full study, not this receptor alone: Vaccine-associated CD4 TCRs spanned the whole spike protein, with dominant responses in regions 160-218 and 743-854. Conclusions about previously exposed vaccinees are limited, since just a handful of AZD1222 recipients were seropositive for SARS-CoV-2 at baseline. No day 14 peak-response samples were available, so repertoires were characterized only after the peak T cell response. Epitopes outside the regions mutated in the B.1.351 and B.1.1.7 variants were reportedly recognized by nearly half of the unique spike-specific TCRs. The 56-69-year group was small, and its depth increase did not reach significance, likely because of low power. Participants were mostly white British, with more females than males. The authors suggested clonal diversity may have been underestimated. A significant rise in spike-specific TCR breadth and depth was observed after two AZD1222 doses relative to day 0 and relative to MenACWY recipients.

Sequenced here: peripheral blood, sampled on day 0 of AZD1222 vaccination. The TCR originated in an adult in good health. Rearrangement joined TRBV28 to TRBJ2-4; the D match is possibly TRBD1 or TRBD2, with 5 bases aligned in each. The CDR3 in this case is CASSLWGDIQYF. The nucleotides read TGTGCCAGCAGTTTATGGGGGGACATTCAGTACTTC.